This T cell receptor beta chain was found in a study of T cells after posttransplantation cyclophosphamide. Assay used: immunoSEQ multiplex PCR; TCRdb lists only in-frame clones, some missing. The sample lists about 17,000 clones, roughly 76% occurring once. Cyclophosphamide on days +3 and +4 followed busulfan-fludarabine conditioning and a marrow graft. Per the germline V gene, CDR1 is PRHDT and CDR2 is FYEKMQ (reference sequence). V was pared by 6 bases and J by 2 bases, with 14 bases between. The CDR3 contains 16 residues. This clone was recorded once. The clonotype was recovered from a female patient in her 40s who received an allogeneic stem cell transplant from a related donor, was CMV-positive, and had no GVHD. Some T cells may have come from the graft donor. The rearrangement links TRBV13 to TRBJ1-6; D is perhaps TRBD1 (6 bases). The sample in question was CD8+ T cells sorted from PBMCs, obtained 1,700 to 2,000 days after a stem cell transplant with posttransplant cyclophosphamide. CDR3 nucleotides: TGTGCCAGCAGTTTTATCTCAGGGGCCTATAATTCACCCCTCCACTTT. Protein sequence: CASSFISGAYNSPLHF. The full variable domain, completed using reference TRBV13 and TRBJ1-6, is AAGVIQSPRHLIKEKRETATLKCYPIPRHDTVYWYQQGPGQDPQFLISFYEKMQSDKGSIPDRFSAQQFSDYHSELNMSSLELGDSALYFCASSFISGAYNSPLHFGNGTRLTVT.